This T cell receptor beta chain came from a study of beta chain features in type 1 diabetes. Study details: All samples yielded some 110 million examined sorted cells.

There was one heparinised blood draw per donor, averaging roughly 110 mL. Markers CD45RO/CCR7/CD25/CD127/CD95/CD27 served to sort CD4+ naive, central memory, regulatory and stem cell-like memory cells. General study results and limits: Short templates might get an advantage during PCR, and this would be equal in patients and controls.

Sequenced material consisted of expressed TCRB transcripts (all of the isolated RNA was reverse transcribed). Clones were sequenced by immunoSEQ multiplex PCR, and TCRdb holds only the in-frame ones, with some missing. The table shows a few hundred thousand clones, with approximately 31% occurring only once. Details on this clone: The antigen remains unidentified.

This receptor was taken from a man younger than 30 in good health. The specimen was naive CD4+ T cells from blood.

The CDR3 coding sequence is TGTGCCAGCACTTTGGAGGGGTTTGGTACGCAGTATTTT. Its translation is CASTLEGFGTQYF. This sequence joins TRBV13 and TRBJ2-3; D perhaps matches TRBD2 (6 bases). CDR1 PRHDT and CDR2 FYEKMQ come from the germline V gene (reference sequence). This CDR3 spans 13 amino acids. Trimming cost V 7 bases and J 8 bases, with 16 bases left between them.